Shown below are 14 T cell receptor beta chains from a single sample sequenced in a study of T cells expressing NK-cell markers. Reprocessing the 5' RACE reads, TCRdb reports a single entry for every CDR3 protein and omits DNA. Its listing shows 200,000 to 300,000 distinct CDR3 sequences. The sequenced material came from blood T cells: a sorted CD56 or NKG2C T cell subset, CD4+ or CD8+ T cells, or bulk PBMC T cells (not recorded which). The receptors shown here come from a man between 18 and 35 years old in good health.

The chain is built from TRBV12-3 or TRBV12-4 and TRBJ1-5; TCRdb's D call, TRBD1, is unchecked because there is no DNA. The CDR3 sequence is 14 residues long. The CDR3 region is CASNTGGPNQPQHF.

CDR3 residues: CASSQDGWGISGANVLTF. The V call is TRBV4-2, the J call TRBJ2-6. This CDR3 has 18 residues. CDR1 and CDR2 from the germline V gene are LGHNA and YNFKEQ.

The gene calls are TRBV20-1 and TRBJ2-1; TCRdb designates TRBD2, a call that cannot be tested without DNA. Germline CDR1 is DFQATT and CDR2 is SNEGSKA (reference sequence). The CDR3 has 14 amino acids. This CDR3 reads CSARATSGSSEQFF.

The J gene is TRBJ2-1, the V gene TRBV5-8. Germline lookup yields CDR1 SGHTS and CDR2 YDEGEE. This CDR3 has 13 residues. Here the CDR3 reads CASSFRRYNEQFF.

The chain links TRBV7-3 to TRBJ2-1; TCRdb indicates TRBD1, and absent DNA this call remains unverified. This CDR3 is built from 14 residues. The V gene's germline CDR1 is SGHTA and CDR2 FQGTGA. The CDR3 loop reads CASSLSREQAEQFF. The whole variable domain, filled in from reference TRBV7-3 and TRBJ2-1, reads GAGVSQTPSNKVTEKGKYVELRCDPISGHTALYWYRQSLGQGPEFLIYFQGTGAADDSGLPNDRFFAVRPEGSVSTLKIQRTERGDSAVYLCASSLSREQAEQFFGPGTRLTVL.

The chain couples TRBV20-1 to TRBJ2-1; the TRBD2 assignment by TCRdb is unverifiable without DNA. Germline V lookup: CDR1 DFQATT, CDR2 SNEGSKA (reference sequence). CDR3 length equals 16 residues. Here the CDR3 reads CSARPPSGRASYEQFF.

The chain couples TRBV4-3 to TRBJ2-1; the D gene TCRdb calls, TRBD1, cannot be checked with no DNA. The CDR3 extends over 19 amino acids. Germline V gene sequence: CDR1 LGHNA, CDR2 YSLEER. The CDR3 region is CASSQGGRGDTSSYNEQFF.

The CDR3 reads CASSLVGRAKNIQYF. The chain is built from TRBV7-9 and TRBJ2-4; absent DNA, TCRdb's TRBD2 call cannot be checked. The CDR3 totals 15 residues. Germline V lookup: CDR1 SEHNR, CDR2 FQNEAQ (reference sequence). Combining the CDR3 with reference TRBV7-9 and TRBJ2-4 gives the whole variable domain DTGVSQNPRHKITKRGQNVTFRCDPISEHNRLYWYRQTLGQGPEFLTYFQNEAQLEKSRLLSDRFSAERPKGSFSTLEIQRTEQGDSAMYLCASSLVGRAKNIQYFGAGTRLSVL.

The chain links TRBV29-1 to TRBJ2-7; TCRdb's D call, TRBD1, is unchecked because there is no DNA. This CDR3 spans 12 amino acids. CDR1 is SQVTM and CDR2 is ANQGSEA in the germline V gene. CDR3 protein: CSVADGTYEQYF.

V gene TRBV19 combines with J gene TRBJ2-3; without DNA, the TCRdb call of TRBD2 cannot be checked. CDR1 is LNHDA and CDR2 is SQIVND in the germline V gene (reference sequence). This CDR3 has 14 amino acids. This CDR3 is CATTGLAGGNTQYF.

This chain joins TRBV29-1 and TRBJ1-1. Germline CDR1 is SQVTM and CDR2 is ANQGSEA. The CDR3 totals 15 residues. The CDR3 loop is CSVEDPGIMNTEAFF.

The V gene is TRBV24-1, the J gene TRBJ2-3; TCRdb's assignment of TRBD2 cannot be checked, as there is no DNA. CDR1 and CDR2 (germline): KGHDR, SFDVKD. The CDR3 sequence is 16 residues long. Here the CDR3 reads CATSDLSRESTDTQYF.

V is TRBV12-3 or TRBV12-4 and J is TRBJ1-5; checking the TCRdb D call of TRBD1 is not possible without DNA. The CDR3 extends over 14 amino acids. The chain's CDR3 is CASRPGRVDQPQHF.

The chain combines TRBV7-2 with TRBJ2-1; the D call from TCRdb, TRBD1, cannot be confirmed without DNA. Germline CDR1 SGHTA, CDR2 FQGNSA. This CDR3 is 15 amino acids long. CDR3 amino acids: CASSVTGGSYNEQFF.